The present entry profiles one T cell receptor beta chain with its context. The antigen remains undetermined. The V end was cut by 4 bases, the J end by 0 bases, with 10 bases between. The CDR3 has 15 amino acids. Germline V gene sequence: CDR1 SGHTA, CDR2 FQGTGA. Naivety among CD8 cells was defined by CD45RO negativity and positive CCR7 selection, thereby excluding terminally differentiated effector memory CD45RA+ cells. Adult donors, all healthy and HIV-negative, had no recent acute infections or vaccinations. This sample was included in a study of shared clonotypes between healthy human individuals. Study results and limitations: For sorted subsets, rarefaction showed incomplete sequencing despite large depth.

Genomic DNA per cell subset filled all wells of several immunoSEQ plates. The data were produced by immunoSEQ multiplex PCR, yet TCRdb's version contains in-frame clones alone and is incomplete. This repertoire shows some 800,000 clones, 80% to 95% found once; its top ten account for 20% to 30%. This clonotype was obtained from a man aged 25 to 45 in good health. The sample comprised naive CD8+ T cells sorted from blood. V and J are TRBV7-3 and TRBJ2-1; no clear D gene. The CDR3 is CASSSDPSSYNEQFF. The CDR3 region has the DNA TGTGCCAGCAGCTCGGACCCGAGCTCCTACAATGAGCAGTTCTTC.